This T cell receptor (beta chain) was captured in a study of CD8+ T cells in alopecia areata. V was shortened by 5 bases and J by 0 bases, with 14 bases between the two germline ends. From germline, CDR1 is SNHLY and CDR2 FYNNEI. There are 16 residues in the CDR3. Extracted from the samples, RNA was reverse transcribed into cDNA to serve as the sequencing template. TCRdb's copy holds only in-frame clones and misses some; the assay was immunoSEQ multiplex PCR. The table includes approximately 200,000 clones, 55% to 70% detected once. Treatment in this sample: oral pan-JAK inhibitor, 5-10 mg twice daily. Lesional scalp punch biopsies and peripheral blood came from alopecia areata patients.

Sequenced material: CD4+ T cells sorted from blood, taken at week 24, from a patient treated with tofacitinib. The sequence derives from a human donor with alopecia areata. V gene TRBV2 combines with J gene TRBJ1-5, with no clear D. CDR3 sequence: CASSFRQPPSNQPQHF. The CDR3 bases are TGTGCCAGCAGTTTCAGACAACCACCTAGCAATCAGCCCCAGCATTTT.